This T cell receptor beta chain was sequenced during a study of blood T cell repertoires in COVID-19. Study-level background: COVID-19 samples, acute and convalescent, were from the United States, Italy and Spain. Sample material is recorded as cDNA or gDNA derived from T cells, B-cell-depleted T cells, or PBMCs.

The ends were cut back, 3 bases at V and 6 bases at J, with 11 bases in the middle. Germline assignment: CDR1 SGHTA and CDR2 FQGNSA. The CDR3 loop spans 13 amino acids. This clone has just a few counts. Methods used by the authors: Amplifying reference gene primers gave estimates of nucleated cell counts. Sequenced by immunoSEQ multiplex PCR; TCRdb stores in-frame clones only, minus some. V and J calls plus clone size are reproduced from that table; the DNA served to infer D and trimming. The sample holds a few hundred thousand clones, about nine tenths seen once. This TCR was sampled from a man between 18 and 29 years old with active or convalescent COVID-19. The specimen sequenced was peripheral blood. The chain carries TRBV7-2 and TRBJ1-1; D is ambiguous. The CDR3 loop is CASSFSVSSEAFF. As DNA, the CDR3 is TGTGCCAGCAGCTTCTCAGTTTCGTCTGAAGCTTTCTTT.